This is a list of T cell receptor beta chains from one sample in a study of patients and donors after allogeneic stem cell transplantation. TCRdb independently ran MiXCR on the RT-PCR reads; one entry per CDR3 protein. The sample contains about a million distinct CDR3 sequences, more than 15% of which appear only once. The sample comprised blood, either unsorted or a sorted T cell fraction (not recorded which). The receptors shown here come from a human donor who was either an allogeneic HSCT recipient or a stem cell or donor lymphocyte infusion donor (not recorded which). It is not recorded whose cells these are; they may come from a transplant donor. Both conserved end residues are part of each CDR3. D genes are given only for firm matches. Part of the rows lack a size; the others show once, few, many or a class for expanded clones.

TRBD2	TRBV12-3/TRBV12-4	-	TRBJ2-1	CASSSRTSDHEQFF	TGTGCCAGCAGCTCCCGGACTAGCGACCATGAGCAGTTCTTC
TRBD2	TRBV15	few	TRBJ2-5	CATSRATSGRVQETQYF	TGTGCCACCAGCAGAGCCACTAGCGGGAGGGTACAAGAGACCCAGTACTTC
TRBD1	TRBV29-1	many	TRBJ1-1	CSVGQGNTEAFF	TGCAGCGTAGGACAGGGGAACACTGAAGCTTTCTTT
-	TRBV12-3/TRBV12-4	many	TRBJ2-5	CAISLVRGGTQYF	TGTGCCATCTCACTTGTCCGGGGAGGGACCCAGTACTTC
-	TRBV12-3/TRBV12-4	few	TRBJ2-5	CASSFGGFETQYF	TGTGCCAGCAGTTTCGGAGGATTCGAGACCCAGTACTTC
-	TRBV13	-	TRBJ2-2	CASSLAEGLGTGELFF	TGTGCCAGCAGCTTAGCGGAGGGTCTCGGCACCGGGGAGCTGTTTTTT
TRBD1	TRBV4-3	few	TRBJ2-3	CASSQESRGSDTQYF	TGCGCCAGCAGCCAAGAATCCAGGGGGTCCGATACGCAGTATTTT
TRBD1	TRBV4-3	-	TRBJ1-1	CASSLSRQGATEAFF	TGCGCCAGCAGCCTCTCACGACAGGGGGCCACTGAAGCTTTCTTT
-	TRBV5-1	few	TRBJ2-2	CASSLGVTGNTGELFF	TGCGCCAGCAGCTTGGGGGTAACAGGGAACACCGGGGAGCTGTTTTTT
-	TRBV10-3	few	TRBJ2-3	CAISDLEGEAPAAQYF	TGTGCCATCAGTGATTTAGAGGGGGAGGCCCCCGCTGCGCAGTATTTT
-	TRBV7-8	few	TRBJ1-5	CATSGSRGNQPQHF	TGTGCCACCTCTGGATCGAGGGGAAATCAGCCCCAGCATTTT
-	TRBV5-1	-	TRBJ1-4	CASSPRPDNEKLFF	TGCGCCAGCAGCCCGAGGCCGGATAATGAAAAACTGTTTTTT
TRBD1	TRBV27	few	TRBJ2-3	CASSFGQGDTQYF	TGTGCCAGCAGTTTTGGACAGGGAGATACGCAGTATTTT
-	TRBV20-1	-	TRBJ1-2	CSAGGGRGYGYTF	TGCAGTGCAGGGGGAGGCAGGGGATATGGCTACACCTTC
-	TRBV20-1	few	TRBJ1-2	CTGGTNYGYTF	TGCACCGGGGGAACTAACTATGGCTACACCTTC
-	TRBV6-1	-	TRBJ2-7	CASSESWHSYEQYF	TGTGCCAGCAGTGAATCATGGCACTCCTACGAGCAGTACTTC
TRBD2	TRBV6-1	-	TRBJ2-1	CASNRLAGGPGNEQFF	TGTGCCAGCAATAGACTAGCGGGAGGGCCGGGCAATGAGCAGTTCTTC
-	TRBV12-3/TRBV12-4	-	TRBJ1-2	CASSPTESPYGYTF	TGTGCCAGCAGCCCGACAGAGAGCCCCTATGGCTACACCTTC
-	TRBV27	-	TRBJ2-3	CASSPLRLGGTDTQYF	TGTGCCAGCAGTCCTCTCCGCCTAGGCGGCACAGATACGCAGTATTTT
TRBD2	TRBV7-9	-	TRBJ2-7	CASSLSGKYEQYF	TGTGCCAGCAGCCTTAGCGGGAAGTACGAGCAGTACTTC
-	TRBV5-6	-	TRBJ1-5	CASSLRSGIQPQHF	TGTGCCAGCAGCTTGCGGTCGGGGATCCAGCCCCAGCATTTT
-	TRBV29-1	many	TRBJ2-3	CSVESRALADTQYF	TGCAGCGTTGAATCGCGGGCCCTCGCAGATACGCAGTATTTT
-	TRBV12-3/TRBV12-4	many	TRBJ1-4	CASSSATKIPFF	TGTGCCAGCAGTTCCGCGACCAAGATACCCTTTTTT
-	TRBV20-1	-	TRBJ1-2	CSAARPRPDGYTF	TGCAGTGCTGCTCGACCCCGTCCTGATGGCTACACCTTC
TRBD2	TRBV20-1	-	TRBJ2-7	CSASTSGGSNEQYF	TGCAGTGCTAGCACTAGCGGGGGGTCAAACGAGCAGTACTTC
TRBD1	TRBV20-1	few	TRBJ1-2	CSAYRQGSVGRGYTF	TGCAGTGCCTACCGACAGGGATCAGTCGGTCGTGGCTACACCTTC
-	TRBV6-4	once	TRBJ2-1	CASSVRETGHYNEQFF	TGTGCCAGCAGTGTCCGGGAGACAGGCCATTACAATGAGCAGTTCTTC
TRBD2	TRBV11-1	few	TRBJ2-1	CASSLVLAGRNEQFF	TGTGCCAGCAGCTTAGTACTAGCGGGACGCAATGAGCAGTTCTTC
TRBD1	TRBV6-1	few	TRBJ1-1	CASSPNRGLGTEAFF	TGTGCCAGCAGTCCTAACAGGGGGCTCGGCACTGAAGCTTTCTTT
-	TRBV11-3	-	TRBJ1-1	CASRPSGRMNTEAFF	TGTGCCAGCAGACCCTCTGGACGGATGAACACTGAAGCTTTCTTT
TRBD2	TRBV6-5	-	TRBJ2-3	CASSSSGRAEDTQYF	TGTGCCAGCAGTTCTAGCGGGAGGGCCGAGGATACGCAGTATTTT
TRBD1	TRBV18	few	TRBJ1-2	CASSPGRDSTYGYTF	TGTGCCAGCTCACCCGGACGGGACAGTACCTATGGCTACACCTTC
-	TRBV7-2	many	TRBJ2-3	CASRGGGSTDTQYF	TGTGCCAGCAGAGGGGGGGGAAGCACAGATACGCAGTATTTT